Listed below are T cell receptor beta chains from one sample, sequenced in a study of metastatic and nonmetastatic thyroid tumors. TCRdb re-clonotyped the PCR reads via MiXCR. The table lists around 24,000 clones, roughly 25% of them singletons. Sequencing was carried out using tumor tissue. These receptors were collected from a male donor with papillary thyroid cancer or a benign thyroid nodule (not recorded which). Some clones in this sample may be carry-over from other donors' samples. The CDR3 runs from the conserved cysteine through the conserved F or W. D genes are given only for firm matches. Clone sizes are given selectively: once, few, many, or a class where the clone is expanded.

clone size	D gene	V gene	J gene	CDR3 protein	CDR3 DNA
many	TRBD1	TRBV2	TRBJ1-4	CASRETGGDEKLFF	TGTGCCAGCAGGGAAACAGGGGGGGATGAAAAACTGTTTTTT
few	.	TRBV27	TRBJ1-6	CASSLSRDYNSPLHF	TGTGCCAGCAGTTTATCTCGGGACTATAATTCACCCCTCCACTTT
.	TRBD2	TRBV6-5	TRBJ2-7	CASSYSPSGSYEQYF	TGTGCCAGCAGTTACTCGCCTAGCGGATCCTACGAGCAGTACTTC
medium-sized	TRBD2	TRBV20-1	TRBJ2-7	CSARGTSGRYYEQYF	TGCAGTGCTAGAGGGACTAGCGGGCGATACTACGAGCAGTACTTC
many	.	TRBV10-3	TRBJ2-6	CAISESEGSGANVLTF	TGTGCCATCAGTGAGTCGGAAGGCTCTGGGGCCAACGTCCTGACTTTC
few	TRBD1	TRBV6-4	TRBJ2-7	CAIRTGGSSYEQYF	TGTGCCATTAGGACAGGGGGAAGCTCCTACGAGCAGTACTTC
many	.	TRBV24-1	TRBJ2-3	CATSDARRGLLSNTQYF	TGTGCCACCAGTGATGCCCGCAGGGGCCTCCTGTCAAATACGCAGTATTTT
many	TRBD2	TRBV9	TRBJ2-5	CASSVGDNGGETQYF	TGTGCCAGCAGCGTAGGCGACAACGGGGGGGAGACCCAGTACTTC
.	TRBD2	TRBV6-1	TRBJ2-1	CASHTGTSSFDEQLF	TGTGCCAGCCATACCGGGACTAGCTCTTTCGATGAGCAGCTCTTC
many	.	TRBV7-2	TRBJ2-1	CASSLEGSGTHEQFF	TGTGCCAGCAGCTTAGAAGGTTCAGGGACCCATGAGCAGTTCTTC
.	.	TRBV7-8	TRBJ2-7	CASSLGQGNSYEQYF	TGTGCCAGCAGCTTAGGGCAGGGCAACAGCTACGAGCAGTACTTC
many	TRBD2	TRBV4-2	TRBJ2-1	CASSQTLADPNEQFF	TGTGCCAGCAGCCAAACACTAGCGGACCCCAATGAGCAGTTCTTC
many	.	TRBV7-2	TRBJ2-4	CASSLAQAGAKNIQYF	TGTGCCAGCAGCTTAGCGCAGGCCGGGGCCAAAAACATTCAGTACTTC
.	.	TRBV5-1	TRBJ2-1	CASSPWRPPSSYNEQFF	TGCGCCAGCAGCCCTTGGAGACCCCCTAGCTCCTACAATGAGCAGTTCTTC
many	TRBD2	TRBV28	TRBJ2-5	CASSLRLGLAGLHQETQYF	TGTGCCAGCAGTTTACGCCTGGGACTAGCGGGGCTGCACCAAGAGACCCAGTACTTC
.	TRBD1	TRBV20-1	TRBJ2-7	CSARRGTGGLYEQYF	TGCAGTGCTAGGCGTGGGACAGGGGGACTCTACGAGCAGTACTTC
.	.	TRBV2	TRBJ1-2	CASSQDTEGYTF	TGTGCCAGCAGCCAGGACACGGAAGGCTACACCTTC
many	.	TRBV6-4	TRBJ2-5	CASSTDLKETQYF	TGTGCCAGCAGTACCGACCTAAAAGAGACCCAGTACTTC
.	TRBD1	TRBV5-1	TRBJ1-2	CASSLGIGGQGAYGYTF	TGCGCCAGCAGCTTGGGGATTGGGGGACAGGGGGCCTATGGCTACACCTTC
medium-sized	TRBD1	TRBV7-2	TRBJ2-7	CASSLAGGKQYF	TGTGCCAGCAGCTTGGCAGGGGGCAAGCAGTACTTC
.	.	TRBV11-1	TRBJ2-1	CASSCEGCEQFF	TGTGCCAGCAGCTGTGAGGGGTGTGAGCAGTTCTTC
many	.	TRBV2	TRBJ1-2	CASSGYRAFYGYTF	TGTGCCAGCAGTGGGTACAGGGCCTTCTATGGCTACACCTTC
many	TRBD1	TRBV10-2	TRBJ1-4	CASSGPGQANEKLFF	TGCGCCAGCAGCGGACCGGGACAGGCGAATGAAAAACTGTTTTTT
many	.	TRBV27	TRBJ2-7	CASRPDNGASYEQYF	TGTGCCAGCAGGCCGGACAACGGGGCGAGCTACGAGCAGTACTTC
many	TRBD1	TRBV20-1	TRBJ1-4	CSATGTGVGEKLFF	TGCAGTGCTACAGGGACAGGGGTTGGCGAAAAACTGTTTTTT
medium-sized	.	TRBV12-3/TRBV12-4	TRBJ1-5	CASSLAQSLVSQPQHF	TGTGCCAGCAGTTTAGCGCAGTCATTAGTAAGCCAGCCCCAGCATTTT
many	.	TRBV6-6	TRBJ1-5	CASSYSTQNWAPNQPQHF	TGTGCCAGCAGTTACTCGACGCAGAACTGGGCGCCGAATCAGCCCCAGCATTTT
.	.	TRBV19	TRBJ2-2	CASSPTVGTWELFF	TGTGCCAGTAGTCCGACAGTGGGCACCTGGGAGCTGTTTTTT
many	.	TRBV7-2	TRBJ2-1	CASSPGARPNEQFF	TGTGCCAGCAGCCCCGGAGCCCGGCCAAATGAGCAGTTCTTC
many	.	TRBV7-2	TRBJ2-1	CASSSWGSDEQFF	TGTGCCAGCAGCTCGTGGGGGAGTGACGAGCAGTTCTTC
many	.	TRBV7-2	TRBJ2-1	CASSFRTLSYNEQFF	TGTGCCAGCAGCTTCAGGACCCTCTCCTACAATGAGCAGTTCTTC
few	TRBD1	TRBV6-1	TRBJ2-3	CASSLVRGQGRDEQYF	TGTGCCAGCAGCCTCGTGCGGGGACAGGGTAGGGATGAGCAGTATTTT
many	.	TRBV4-3	TRBJ2-1	CASSQDLVRNEQFF	TGCGCCAGCAGCCAAGATCTGGTACGCAATGAGCAGTTCTTC
many	.	TRBV7-9	TRBJ1-2	CASSSGQFTNGYTF	TGTGCCAGCAGCTCCGGACAGTTTACGAACGGCTACACCTTC
.	.	TRBV20-1	TRBJ2-7	CSADDYRENGEQYF	TGCAGTGCCGACGACTATCGTGAGAACGGCGAGCAGTACTTC
few	.	TRBV24-1	TRBJ1-2	CATSDLLGHHYGYTF	TGTGCCACCAGTGATTTGCTCGGGCATCACTATGGCTACACCTTC
.	.	TRBV20-1	TRBJ2-2	CCARERVANTGELFF	TGCTGTGCTAGAGAGCGAGTCGCGAACACCGGGGAGCTGTTTTTT
.	.	TRBV6-1	TRBJ2-7	CASLGAAEVYEQYF	TGTGCCAGCCTGGGGGCAGCGGAGGTCTACGAGCAGTACTTC
many	.	TRBV7-8	TRBJ2-2	CASSPTGELFF	TGTGCCAGCAGCCCGACCGGGGAGCTGTTTTTT
.	.	TRBV5-1	TRBJ2-3	CSSSLLRVELEDTQYF	TGCTCCAGCAGCTTGCTCAGGGTGGAACTCGAAGATACGCAGTATTTT
medium-sized	TRBD2	TRBV6-2/TRBV6-3	TRBJ2-7	CATHWTSIDEQYF	TGTGCCACCCACTGGACTAGCATCGACGAGCAGTACTTC
.	.	TRBV27	TRBJ2-7	CASSIRLAGGEQYF	TGTGCCAGCAGTATCAGACTTGCGGGCGGCGAGCAGTACTTC
once	.	TRBV6-2/TRBV6-3	TRBJ2-7	CASSKSTFYEQYF	TGTGCCAGCAGTAAATCGACATTCTATGAGCAGTACTTC
many	.	TRBV2	TRBJ1-5	CASSDGINGGNQPQHF	TGTGCCAGCAGTGATGGCATTAATGGTGGCAATCAGCCCCAGCATTTT
many	.	TRBV7-6	TRBJ2-7	CASSLAQADISYEQYF	TGTGCCAGCAGCTTAGCGCAAGCGGACATTTCCTACGAGCAGTACTTC
many	.	TRBV6-1	TRBJ2-4	CASSEARNIQYF	TGTGCCAGCAGTGAAGCGCGGAACATTCAGTACTTC
.	TRBD1	TRBV6-2/TRBV6-3	TRBJ2-7	CASSTRDRWSYEPYF	TGTGCCAGCAGTACTCGGGACAGGTGGTCCTACGAGCCGTACTTC
.	.	TRBV28	TRBJ1-6	CASSGSGTVHSPLHF	TGTGCCAGCAGTGGCTCCGGGACGGTTCATTCACCACTCCACTTT
.	TRBD2	TRBV10-3	TRBJ2-1	CATVSRTSGDFNEQFF	TGTGCCACTGTATCCCGGACTAGCGGGGACTTCAATGAGCAGTTCTTC
.	.	TRBV5-1	TRBJ2-7	CASRIFPEEDHSLRF	TGCGCCAGCAGAATATTCCCGGAAGAGGACCACAGCCTTCGATTC
many	.	TRBV4-1	TRBJ2-2	CASSQEPGALAGELFF	TGCGCCAGCAGCCAGGAACCAGGGGCCCTGGCGGGGGAGCTGTTTTTT
many	TRBD2	TRBV19	TRBJ2-2	CASTSIATSGIYTGELFF	TGTGCCAGTACCTCTATCGCGACTAGCGGGATATACACCGGGGAGCTGTTTTTT